These 23 T cell receptor beta chains were all obtained from the same sample, sequenced in a study of blood T cell repertoires in COVID-19. Profiling relied on immunoSEQ multiplex PCR, and the TCRdb table lists in-frame clones only, not all of them. In the table there are around 150,000 clones, approximately 80% of which are singletons. The sample was peripheral blood. Receptors were obtained from a woman between 40 and 55 years old with COVID-19, enrolled during active disease.

As for this clone: The same CDR3 can be traced to other DNA sequences in this sample. CDR3 sequence reads: CASGRGFYGYTF. CDR3 bases: TGTGCCAGCGGCAGGGGTTTCTATGGCTACACCTTC. This rearrangement joins TRBV2 to TRBJ1-2; TRBD1 might be the D (6 bases). V lost 8 bases and J lost 4, with 11 bases in between. The CDR3 is 12 residues long. Germline lookup yields CDR1 SNHLY and CDR2 FYNNEI.

The rearrangement joins TRBV5-5 to TRBJ1-5, with a tentative D call TRBD1 (5 bases). The germline gives CDR1 SGHKS, CDR2 YYEKEE (reference sequence). With 4 bases removed from V and 2 bases from J, the gap between germline ends came to 13 bases. CDR3 length: 15 amino acids. The CDR3 sequence: CASSTDRDGNQPQHF. CDR3 DNA: TGTGCCAGCAGCACCGACAGAGATGGCAATCAGCCCCAGCATTTT.

The J gene is TRBJ1-4, the V gene TRBV7-2; unclear D gene. Trimming stripped 5 bases from V and 0 bases from J, with 13 bases between. The CDR3 covers 16 residues. Germline CDR1 SGHTA, CDR2 FQGNSA. The CDR3: CASSPAPPATNEKLFF. CDR3 nucleotides: TGTGCCAGCAGCCCTGCACCCCCGGCAACTAATGAAAAACTGTTTTTT.

The chain joins TRBV29-1 to TRBJ2-3; tentative D call: TRBD1 (5 bases). Deletions cut 4 bases from V and 1 base from J, with 15 bases between. This CDR3 region has 15 residues. Germline V gives CDR1 SQVTM, CDR2 ANQGSEA. CDR3 residues: CSVGSPGMRTDTQYF. The CDR3 nucleotides are TGCAGCGTTGGATCTCCAGGGATGCGCACAGATACGCAGTATTTT.

The table lists this clone with a count of one. V is TRBV14 and J is TRBJ2-3; D not resolved. Trimming shortened V by 1 base and J by 5 bases, and 7 bases separated the two germline ends. In germline, CDR1 is SGHDN, CDR2 FVKESK. The length of the CDR3 is 13 residues. CDR3 coding DNA: TGTGCCAGCAGCCAAGGGGCCATAGATACGCAGTATTTT. This encodes CASSQGAIDTQYF.

The rearrangement uses TRBV7-6 and TRBJ2-3; 7 nucleotides match TRBD2. Losses at the gene ends were 5 bases for V and 1 base for J; bases not matched to a gene: 9. The CDR3 spans 16 residues. Per germline, CDR1 SGHVS and CDR2 FNYEAQ. CDR3 sequence: CASSPMWAGGTDTQYF. In DNA form, the CDR3 reads TGTGCCAGCAGCCCCATGTGGGCGGGGGGCACAGATACGCAGTATTTT.

The chain joins TRBV27 to TRBJ2-1; TRBD1 agrees at 12 bases. Trimming cost V 6 bases and J 8 bases; bases outside gene matches: 11. The CDR3 is 16 amino acids. Germline CDR1 is MNHEY and CDR2 is SMNVEV (reference sequence). As DNA, the CDR3 is TGTGCCAGCAGGCCCCTCTGGGACAGGGGGCTTGATGAGCAGTTCTTC. Its protein is CASRPLWDRGLDEQFF.

The chain is built from TRBV7-2 and TRBJ1-6, with no clear D. The CDR3 length is 13 residues. Trimming removed 7 bases from V and 9 bases from J, with 13 bases in between. Germline CDR1 is SGHTA and CDR2 is FQGNSA. CDR3 nucleotides: TGTGCCAGCACCCTTGACTTTGGTTCACCCCTCCACTTT. Its translation: CASTLDFGSPLHF.

This clone was counted only a few times. The V gene is TRBV6-5, the J gene TRBJ2-3; 11 bases match TRBD2. The CDR3 consists of 14 residues. Per germline, CDR1 MNHEY and CDR2 SVGAGI. Trimming cost V 6 bases and J 5 bases; bases outside gene matches: 4. CDR3 nucleotide sequence: TGTGCCAGCAGGTTAGCGGGAGGGCGAGATACGCAGTATTTT. Translated, it gives CASRLAGGRDTQYF.

The CDR3 loop reads CASSLLQGVGEQYF. CDR3 nucleotide sequence: TGTGCCAGCAGCTTATTACAGGGGGTCGGCGAGCAGTACTTC. The chain combines TRBV11-1 with TRBJ2-7, with 8 positions matching TRBD1. J gave up 6 bases and V 2 bases, and 6 bases lay outside the gene matches. The length of the CDR3 is 14 residues. Germline lookup yields CDR1 SGHAT and CDR2 FQDESV (reference sequence).

In its sample, this clone was seen once. The chain joins TRBV7-9 to TRBJ1-2, with D possibly TRBD1 on 6 matching bases. The CDR3 loop spans 15 amino acids. Trimming shortened V by 5 bases and J by 0 bases, and 13 bases separated the two germline ends. Looked up from germline, CDR1 is SEHNR and CDR2 is FQNEAQ (reference sequence). The CDR3 DNA reads TGTGCCAGCAGCCCTTCCGGGACATCTAACTATGGCTACACCTTC. Encoded protein: CASSPSGTSNYGYTF.

This chain joins TRBV4-2 and TRBJ2-5, with 10 bases identical to TRBD2. J lost 1 base, V lost 0 bases, and 5 bases had no gene match. The CDR3 consists of 17 residues. CDR1 and CDR2 from the germline V gene are LGHNA and YNFKEQ. In DNA, the CDR3 is TGTGCCAGCAGCCAAGATCTTTCTAGCGGGGGCCAAGAGACCCAGTACTTC. Amino acids: CASSQDLSSGGQETQYF.

The chain couples TRBV7-9 to TRBJ2-1, with a weak D call TRBD1 (6 bases). CDR3 length: 17 residues. V shed 1 base and J shed 3 bases, with 16 bases lying between them. Germline values: CDR1 SEHNR, CDR2 FQNEAQ (reference sequence). CDR3 amino acids: CASSLERLQGGYNEQFF. CDR3 coding DNA: TGTGCCAGCAGCTTAGAAAGGTTGCAAGGGGGCTACAATGAGCAGTTCTTC.

This clone has just one count. The chain links TRBV3-1 (or the pseudogene TRBV3-2) to TRBJ2-2, with no clear D. The germline CDR1 and CDR2 sequences are LGHDT and YNNKEL (reference sequence). Between the trimmed V and J ends, which lost 2 bases and 4 bases, there was a span of 8 bases. The CDR3 is made up of 14 amino acids. The CDR3 sequence is CASSQPSPTGELFF. CDR3 DNA: TGTGCCAGCAGCCAACCGAGTCCCACCGGGGAGCTGTTTTTT.

The V and J genes are TRBV7-3 and TRBJ1-3; D is unclear. Germline loops: CDR1 SGHTA, CDR2 FQGTGA. The CDR3 is 13 residues long. V was clipped by 3 bases and J by 2 bases, with 5 bases between them. This chain's CDR3 is CASSFGTGNTIYF. The DNA for the CDR3 is TGTGCCAGCAGCTTCGGGACTGGAAACACCATATATTTT.

This clone showed up just once. The chain couples TRBV14 to TRBJ2-1, with 11 bases aligning to TRBD2. V gave up 4 bases and J gave up 6 bases; unmatched junction bases: 11. The CDR3 length is 17 residues. The germline CDR1 and CDR2 sequences are SGHDN and FVKESK. CDR3 sequence (DNA): TGTGCCAGCAGCCTAGGGGTCCTAGCGGGGGGCCTCAATGAGCAGTTCTTC. Translation: CASSLGVLAGGLNEQFF. The whole variable domain, remainder taken from reference TRBV14 and TRBJ2-1, is EAGVTQFPSHSVIEKGQTVTLRCDPISGHDNLYWYRRVMGKEIKFLLHFVKESKQDESGMPNNRFLAERTGGTYSTLKVQPAELEDSGVYFCASSLGVLAGGLNEQFFGPGTRLTVL.

This clone was seen repeatedly, ten times or more. V and J are TRBV6-5 and TRBJ2-3; TRBD1 matches 10 bases. Trimming cost V 0 bases and J 4 bases; bases outside gene matches: 1. This CDR3 has 15 residues. In germline, CDR1 is MNHEY, CDR2 SVGAGI. In DNA form, the CDR3 reads TGTGCCAGCAGTTACTCGACAGGGGGCGCAGATACGCAGTATTTT. Translated: CASSYSTGGADTQYF.

This clone was seen more than once but under ten times. V usage is TRBV5-1 and J usage is TRBJ2-1; 11 nucleotides line up with TRBD1. The CDR3 consists of 14 residues. The germline V gene has CDR1 SGHRS and CDR2 YFSETQ. The ends lost 9 bases at V and 0 bases at J; junction bases unmatched: 2. The CDR3 here is CATGTGGSYNEQFF. DNA of the CDR3: TGCGCCACCGGGACAGGGGGCTCCTACAATGAGCAGTTCTTC.

The chain links TRBV4-1 to TRBJ1-5, with 9 bases fitting TRBD1. J lost 7 bases, V lost 3 bases, and 7 bases had no gene match. The CDR3 loop spans 15 amino acids. CDR1 and CDR2 (germline): MGHRA, YSYEKL. CDR3 protein: CASSHLDRGQQPQHF. CDR3 sequence (DNA): TGCGCCAGCAGCCATTTGGACAGGGGCCAGCAGCCCCAGCATTTT.

This clone appeared once. The chain recombines TRBV10-1 with TRBJ2-1; D might be TRBD2 (5 bases). Germline V gene sequence: CDR1 WNHNN, CDR2 SYGVQD (reference sequence). CDR3 size: 13 residues. V was cut by 5 bases and J by 2 bases, with 7 bases left in between. Written as DNA, the CDR3 is TGCGCCAGCAGTCGGGAACCCTACAATGAGCAGTTCTTC. Amino acid sequence: CASSREPYNEQFF.

The chain joins TRBV9 to TRBJ1-1; no definite D call. V lost 3 bases and J lost 4, with 10 bases in between. The CDR3 extends over 13 amino acids. CDR1 and CDR2 from the germline V gene are SGDLS and YYNGEE. The DNA for the CDR3 is TGTGCCAGCAGCGCGATCCGGGGCACTGAAGCTTTCTTT. It specifies CASSAIRGTEAFF.

The chain couples TRBV6-5 to TRBJ2-1; 8 positions match TRBD1. J was trimmed by 6 bases and V by 5 bases; bases with no gene match: 9. The length of the CDR3 is 15 residues. Germline-derived CDR1 and CDR2 are MNHEY and SVGAGI. The CDR3: CASSPRDRISNEQFF. The CDR3 DNA sequence: TGTGCCAGCAGTCCCCGGGACAGGATCTCCAATGAGCAGTTCTTC.

The chain employs TRBV7-2 and TRBJ1-1; unclear D gene. The CDR3 covers 14 residues. The germline gives CDR1 SGHTA, CDR2 FQGNSA. The V end lost 4 bases, the J end lost 2 bases, and 11 bases lay between the germline ends. CDR3 in amino acids: CASSYGSTNTEAFF. In DNA form, the CDR3 reads TGTGCCAGCAGCTACGGGTCGACTAACACTGAAGCTTTCTTT. Together with reference TRBV7-2 and TRBJ1-1, the CDR3 gives the full variable domain: GAGVSQSPSNKVTEKGKDVELRCDPISGHTALYWYRQSLGQGLEFLIYFQGNSAPDKSGLPSDRFSAERTGGSVSTLTIQRTQQEDSAVYLCASSYGSTNTEAFFGQGTRLTVV.